This record concerns one T cell receptor (beta chain) sequence. This clone's antigen is unknown. Base qualities are not recorded, but no much larger clone differs from it by a single base. The record originates from a study of blood T cell repertoires in COVID-19 (TCRdb year 2020). Study-wide context: Samples covering the acute and convalescent phases of COVID-19 were provided by collaborators in the United States, Italy and Spain. The prospective study material was composed of cDNA or gDNA derived from T cells, B-cell-depleted T cells, or PBMCs. Deeply sampled blood TCRbeta repertoires from subjects exposed to, actively infected with, or recovered from COVID-19 were included in the dataset. A freely available public database, intended as a resource for researchers studying the immune response to SARS-CoV-2, is where the repertoires were released. The samples were drawn from the first 160 participants of the ongoing ImmuneRACE study and from 950 to 1,500 subjects provided by 6 global collaborators. A de-identified subject ID, COVID-19 status, age in years and sex were almost always included in the sample metadata. HLA class I and class II types, where available, came from metadata supplied by the sample provider rather than from assay-based typing.

Whole blood was collected in K2EDTA tubes by collaborating institutions according to the institutions' own protocols. For TCRbeta analysis, collaborator samples were shipped as frozen whole blood, as isolated PBMCs, or as DNA extracted from either sample type. Study-wide conclusions, independent of this receptor: How much clinical and demographic metadata was included differed by source and by participant, and the metadata was provided uncurated.

TCRbeta CDR3 regions were amplified from genomic DNA by means of the immunoSEQ Assay, a bias-controlled multiplex PCR. The study's processing was this. Within the assay, amplification of reference gene primers was used to estimate how many nucleated cells each sample contained. To quantify the absolute abundance of each unique TCRbeta CDR3 rearrangement, sequence reads were collapsed and filtered. Productive Simpson clonality was computed per sample as the square root of Simpson's diversity index over productive rearrangements. Sourced from immuneACCESS, this table was stored by TCRdb with only in-frame sequences that have V and J called. A share of the clones is absent; for the studies checked, an unresolved V gene accounts for under half, and the remainder has no known explanation. Clone size and the V and J calls come from that table; the DNA yielded D and trimming. Here the sample has roughly 320,000 clones; around nine tenths occur a single time. In total, the top ten clones hold around 1.2% of the sample.

CDR1 and CDR2 were assigned from the germline V gene as MDHEN and SYDVKM. V trim: 6 bases; J trim: 4 bases; unmatched bases: 12. The CDR3 goes from the cysteine to the phenylalanine over 16 residues. The kept DNA is CDR3 alone, 48 bases in frame from the first base. Sequencing used peripheral blood. The source is a man between 65 and 85 years old with acute or convalescent COVID-19. The chain is assembled from TRBV28 and TRBJ2-5; a stretch of 9 junction bases matches TRBD1. The CDR3 is CASSSRGQGGVETQYF. Read as DNA, the sequence is TGTGCCAGCAGCTCTCGGGGACAGGGTGGGGTAGAGACCCAGTACTTC.